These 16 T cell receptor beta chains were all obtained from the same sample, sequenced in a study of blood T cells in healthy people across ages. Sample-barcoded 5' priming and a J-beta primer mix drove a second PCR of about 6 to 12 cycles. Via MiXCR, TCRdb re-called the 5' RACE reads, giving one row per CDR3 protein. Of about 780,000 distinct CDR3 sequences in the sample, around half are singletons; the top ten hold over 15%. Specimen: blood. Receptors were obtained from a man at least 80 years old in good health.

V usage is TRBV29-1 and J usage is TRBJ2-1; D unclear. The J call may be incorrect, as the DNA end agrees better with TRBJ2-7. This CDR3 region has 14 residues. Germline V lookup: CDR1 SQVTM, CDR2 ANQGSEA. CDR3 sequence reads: CSTNARSSYNEQYF. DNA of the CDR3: TGCAGCACAAACGCACGTAGCTCCTACAATGAGCAGTACTTC.

CDR3: CASSQGDQYF. The CDR3, as DNA: TGTGCCAGCAGCCAAGGGGACCAGTACTTC. The gene calls are TRBV3-1 and TRBJ2-5; no clear D gene. The germline CDR1 and CDR2 sequences are LGHDT and YNNKEL (reference sequence). This CDR3 contains 10 residues. V was shortened by 1 base and J by 10 bases, with 4 bases between the two germline ends.

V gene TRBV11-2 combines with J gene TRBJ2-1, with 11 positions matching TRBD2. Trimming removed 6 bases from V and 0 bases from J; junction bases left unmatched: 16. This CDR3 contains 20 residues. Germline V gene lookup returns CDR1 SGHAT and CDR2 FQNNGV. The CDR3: CASSWARTSGPRSSYNEQFF. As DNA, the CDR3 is TGTGCCAGCAGTTGGGCACGGACTAGCGGGCCGCGGAGCTCCTACAATGAGCAGTTCTTC.

CDR3 in DNA: TGTGCCATCGGGACAGGTCGACAAGAGACCCAGTACTTC. The encoded protein is CAIGTGRQETQYF. This rearrangement joins TRBV10-3 to TRBJ2-5; 8 bases line up with TRBD1. With 8 bases clipped from V and 2 bases from J, the junction kept 4 bases outside the gene matches. CDR1 is ENHRY, CDR2 SYGVKD, per germline. The length of the CDR3 is 13 residues.

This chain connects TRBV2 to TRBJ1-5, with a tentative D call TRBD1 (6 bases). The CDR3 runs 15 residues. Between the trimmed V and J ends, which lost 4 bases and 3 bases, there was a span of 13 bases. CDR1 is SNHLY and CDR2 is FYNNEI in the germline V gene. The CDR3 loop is CASSGAGVINQPQHF. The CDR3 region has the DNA TGTGCCAGCAGTGGTGCAGGGGTTATCAATCAGCCCCAGCATTTT.

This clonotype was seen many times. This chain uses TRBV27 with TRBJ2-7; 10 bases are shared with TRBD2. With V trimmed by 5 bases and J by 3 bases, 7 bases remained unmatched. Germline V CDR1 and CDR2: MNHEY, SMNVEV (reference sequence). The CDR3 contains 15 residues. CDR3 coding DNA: TGTGCCAGCAGTATAAAAGCGGGAGGGTTCTACGAGCAGTACTTC. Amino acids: CASSIKAGGFYEQYF.

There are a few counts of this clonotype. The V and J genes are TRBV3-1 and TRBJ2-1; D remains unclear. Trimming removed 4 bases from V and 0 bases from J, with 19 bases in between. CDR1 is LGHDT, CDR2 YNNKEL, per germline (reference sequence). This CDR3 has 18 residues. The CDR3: CASSPRMASNPSYNEQFF. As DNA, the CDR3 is TGTGCCAGCAGCCCCCGAATGGCCTCCAACCCCTCCTACAATGAGCAGTTCTTC.

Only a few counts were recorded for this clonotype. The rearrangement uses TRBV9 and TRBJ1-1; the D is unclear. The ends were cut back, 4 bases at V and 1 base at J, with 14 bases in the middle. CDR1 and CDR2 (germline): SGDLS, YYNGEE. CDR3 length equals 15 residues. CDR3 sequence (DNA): TGTGCCAGCAGCCTAAGAGGGAATCAGAACACTGAAGCTTTCTTT. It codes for CASSLRGNQNTEAFF.

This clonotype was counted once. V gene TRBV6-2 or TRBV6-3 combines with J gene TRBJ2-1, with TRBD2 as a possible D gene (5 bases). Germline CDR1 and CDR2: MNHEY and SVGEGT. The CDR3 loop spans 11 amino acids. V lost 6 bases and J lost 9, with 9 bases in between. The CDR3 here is CASSNGVEQFF. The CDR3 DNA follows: TGTGCCAGCAGCAACGGGGTTGAGCAGTTCTTC.

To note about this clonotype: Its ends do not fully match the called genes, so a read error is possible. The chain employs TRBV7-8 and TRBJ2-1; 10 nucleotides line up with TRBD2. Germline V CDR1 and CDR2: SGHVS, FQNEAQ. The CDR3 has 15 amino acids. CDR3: CASARTSGSHNEQFF. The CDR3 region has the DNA TGTGCCAGCGCCCGGACTAGCGGCTCCCACAATGAGCAGTTCTTC.

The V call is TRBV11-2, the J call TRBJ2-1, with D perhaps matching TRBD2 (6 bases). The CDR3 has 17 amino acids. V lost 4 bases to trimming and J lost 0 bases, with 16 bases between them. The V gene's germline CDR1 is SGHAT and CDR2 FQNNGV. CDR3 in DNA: TGTGCCAGCAGCTCCACCCGGGACTCGAGCTCCTACAATGAGCAGTTCTTC. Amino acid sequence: CASSSTRDSSSYNEQFF. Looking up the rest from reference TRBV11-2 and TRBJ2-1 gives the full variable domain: EAGVAQSPRYKIIEKRQSVAFWCNPISGHATLYWYQQILGQGPKLLIQFQNNGVVDDSQLPKDRFSAERLKGVDSTLKIQPAKLEDSAVYLCASSSTRDSSSYNEQFFGPGTRLTVL.

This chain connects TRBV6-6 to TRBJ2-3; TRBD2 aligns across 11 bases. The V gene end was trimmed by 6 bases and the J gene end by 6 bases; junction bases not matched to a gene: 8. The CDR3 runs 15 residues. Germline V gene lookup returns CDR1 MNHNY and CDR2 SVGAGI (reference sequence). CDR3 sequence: CASRISGRAGDTQYF. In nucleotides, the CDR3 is TGTGCCAGCAGAATTAGCGGGAGGGCGGGGGATACGCAGTATTTT.

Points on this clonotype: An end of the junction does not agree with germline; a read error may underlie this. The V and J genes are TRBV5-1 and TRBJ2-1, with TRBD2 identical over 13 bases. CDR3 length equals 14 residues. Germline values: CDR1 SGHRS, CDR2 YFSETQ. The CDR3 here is CDSSPGLAGVEQFF. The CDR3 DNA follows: TGCGACAGCAGCCCCGGACTAGCGGGAGTTGAGCAGTTCTTC.

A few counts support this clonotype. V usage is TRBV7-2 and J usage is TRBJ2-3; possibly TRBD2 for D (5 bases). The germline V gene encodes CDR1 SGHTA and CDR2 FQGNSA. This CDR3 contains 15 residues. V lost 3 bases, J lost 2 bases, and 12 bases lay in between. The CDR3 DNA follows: TGTGCCAGCAGCTTGGGCAGCGGTCCCACAGATACGCAGTATTTT. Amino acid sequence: CASSLGSGPTDTQYF.

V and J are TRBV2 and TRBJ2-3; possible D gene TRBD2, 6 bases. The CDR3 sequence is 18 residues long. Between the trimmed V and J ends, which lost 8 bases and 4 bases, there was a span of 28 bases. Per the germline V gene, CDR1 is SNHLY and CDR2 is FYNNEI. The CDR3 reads CASQPLGRGRRGADTQYF. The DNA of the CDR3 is TGTGCCAGCCAGCCTCTCGGTCGTGGCAGGAGGGGCGCAGATACGCAGTATTTT.

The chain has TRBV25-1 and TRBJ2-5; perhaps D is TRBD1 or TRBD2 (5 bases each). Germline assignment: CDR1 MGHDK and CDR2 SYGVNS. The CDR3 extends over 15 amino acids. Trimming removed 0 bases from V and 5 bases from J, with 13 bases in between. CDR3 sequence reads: CASSEYARGQETQYF. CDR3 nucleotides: TGTGCCAGCAGTGAATACGCGAGGGGTCAGGAGACCCAGTACTTC.